This entry features one T cell receptor (beta chain) sequence. Its antigen is undetermined. The data stem from a study of T cell responses to AZD1222 COVID-19 vaccine. Trimming cost V 0 bases and J 5 bases, with 14 bases left between them. The CDR3 is made up of 15 amino acids. Germline assignment: CDR1 GTSNPN and CDR2 SVGIG (reference sequence). Study results and caveats: Only 5 or 6 people who got AZD1222 tested seropositive at baseline. Reportedly, nearly half the spike-specific TCRs target unmutated variant regions.

Sequenced by immunoSEQ multiplex PCR; TCRdb stores in-frame clones only, minus some. The data contain 100,000 to 130,000 clones, about nine tenths of them singletons. The material sequenced was peripheral blood, taken on day 0 of AZD1222 vaccination. The TCR was taken from an adult in good health. J is TRBJ2-1 and V is TRBV30, with no clear D. The CDR3 DNA follows: TGTGCCTGGAGTGTACGGGTGCCCCGCGACAATGAGCAGTTCTTC. It encodes CAWSVRVPRDNEQFF.